These T cell receptor beta chains were read from a single sample in a study of somatic mutations in cytotoxic T cells in rheumatoid arthritis. Assay used: immunoSEQ multiplex PCR; TCRdb lists only in-frame clones, some missing. Among around 6,000 clones listed, approximately 80% were seen once. The sample taken for sequencing was CD8+ T cells sorted from blood. These receptors came from an adult with rheumatoid arthritis. Each CDR3 is given with its conserved first and last residue. A D gene is named only where the DNA matches it firmly. Rows give clone size only sometimes, using once, few, many, or a class for an expanded clone.

NA,TRBD1,TRBJ2-1,TRBV5-6,TGTGCCACCTCTACAGGGGGCTCCTACAATGAGCAGTTCTTC,CATSTGGSYNEQFF
NA,TRBD2,TRBJ2-5,TRBV6-5,TGTGCCAGCACTAGCGGGAGGGCCGGGGAGACCCAGTACTTC,CASTSGRAGETQYF
NA,TRBD1,TRBJ1-1,TRBV30,TGTGCCTCGATAAGAAACAGGGGGCTTGTCACTGAAGCTTTCTTT,CASIRNRGLVTEAFF
NA,NA,TRBJ2-7,TRBV28,TGTGCCAGCAGTTATCGGGGTCTCTACGAGCAGTACTTC,CASSYRGLYEQYF
NA,NA,TRBJ2-7,TRBV2,TGTGCCAGCATTAACTCGGGGGCGAGAACCTACGAGCAGTACTTC,CASINSGARTYEQYF
NA,TRBD2,TRBJ2-7,TRBV10-3,TGTGCCATCAGTGAGTCTGAGCGGGAGGGCTCCTACGAGCAGTACTTC,CAISESEREGSYEQYF
NA,NA,TRBJ1-4,TRBV4-1,TGCGCCAGCAGCCTACTTCAGGGAGATGAAAAACTGTTTTTT,CASSLLQGDEKLFF
NA,NA,TRBJ1-1,TRBV7-6,TGTGCCAGCACCCTGACAGCCGATAACACTGAAGCTTTCTTT,CASTLTADNTEAFF
NA,TRBD2,TRBJ2-7,TRBV9,TGTGCCAGCAGCGTAGCAGCGGGAGGGCCACACGAGCAGTACTTC,CASSVAAGGPHEQYF
NA,NA,TRBJ2-7,TRBV9,TGTGCCAGCAGCGTAGGAAGGGAGCAGTACTTC,CASSVGREQYF
few,NA,TRBJ1-5,TRBV7-9,TGTGCCAGCAGCTTGGACTCACAGGGCAGCACCCAGCATTTT,CASSLDSQGSTQHF
NA,NA,TRBJ1-1,TRBV2,TGTGCCAGCAGGGACGGCATGAACACTGAAGCTTTCTTT,CASRDGMNTEAFF
NA,NA,TRBJ1-1,TRBV11-2,TGTGCCAGCAGCTTAGCTGAGATGAACACTGAAGCTTTCTTT,CASSLAEMNTEAFF
NA,TRBD1,TRBJ1-1,TRBV10-3,TGTGCCATGTTAGCCGGGACAGGGGACGGAGGTACTGAAGCTTTCTTT,CAMLAGTGDGGTEAFF
NA,TRBD1,TRBJ1-5,TRBV27,TGTGCCAGCAGTTTAAAGGGGGCAGATCAGCCCCAGCATTTT,CASSLKGADQPQHF
NA,NA,TRBJ2-7,TRBV15,TGTGCCACCGCGGACGGTTATTACGAGCAGTACTTC,CATADGYYEQYF
NA,TRBD2,TRBJ2-4,TRBV14,TGTGCCAGCAGCCAGGGACTAGCGGGAGGCCCGATAGCCAAAAACATTCAGTACTTC,CASSQGLAGGPIAKNIQYF